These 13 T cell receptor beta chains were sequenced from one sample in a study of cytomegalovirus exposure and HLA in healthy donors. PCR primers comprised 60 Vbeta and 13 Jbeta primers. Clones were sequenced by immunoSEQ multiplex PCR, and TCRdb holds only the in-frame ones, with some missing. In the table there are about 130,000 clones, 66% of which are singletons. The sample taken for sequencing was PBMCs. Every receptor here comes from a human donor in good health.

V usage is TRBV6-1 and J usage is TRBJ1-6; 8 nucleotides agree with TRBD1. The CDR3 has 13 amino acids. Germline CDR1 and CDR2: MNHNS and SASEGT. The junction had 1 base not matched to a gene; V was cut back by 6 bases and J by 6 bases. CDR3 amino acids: CASSQGANSPLHF. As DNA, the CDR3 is TGTGCCAGCAGCCAGGGGGCTAATTCACCCCTCCACTTT.

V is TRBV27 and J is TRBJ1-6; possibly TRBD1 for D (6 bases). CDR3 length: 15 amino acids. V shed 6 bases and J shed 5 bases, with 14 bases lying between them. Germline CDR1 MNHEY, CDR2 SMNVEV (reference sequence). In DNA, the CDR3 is TGTGCCAGCAGAACTACAGGGAGTAATAATTCACCCCTCCACTTT. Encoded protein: CASRTTGSNNSPLHF.

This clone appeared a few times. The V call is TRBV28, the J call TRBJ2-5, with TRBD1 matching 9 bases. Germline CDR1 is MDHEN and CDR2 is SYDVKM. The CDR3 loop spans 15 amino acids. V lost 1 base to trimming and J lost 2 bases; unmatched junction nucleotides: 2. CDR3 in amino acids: CASSLSGTGQETQYF. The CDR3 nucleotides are TGTGCCAGCAGTTTATCAGGGACAGGGCAAGAGACCCAGTACTTC.

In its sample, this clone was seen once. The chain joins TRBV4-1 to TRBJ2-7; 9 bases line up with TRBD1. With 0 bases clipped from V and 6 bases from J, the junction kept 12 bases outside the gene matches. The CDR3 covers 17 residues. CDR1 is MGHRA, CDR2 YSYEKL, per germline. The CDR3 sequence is CASSQEHPGQGGREQYF. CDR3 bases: TGCGCCAGCAGCCAAGAGCATCCGGGACAGGGAGGGCGCGAGCAGTACTTC.

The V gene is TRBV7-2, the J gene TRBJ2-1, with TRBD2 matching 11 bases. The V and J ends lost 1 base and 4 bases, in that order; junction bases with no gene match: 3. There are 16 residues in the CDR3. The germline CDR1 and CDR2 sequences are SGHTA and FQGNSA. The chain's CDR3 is CASSLEGTSGYNEQFF. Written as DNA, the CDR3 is TGTGCCAGCAGCTTAGAGGGGACTAGCGGATACAATGAGCAGTTCTTC.

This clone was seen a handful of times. The CDR3 DNA sequence: TGTGCCAGCAGTATAATAGCGGGAGGGCGGGAGACCCAGTACTTC. Translation gives CASSIIAGGRETQYF. The genes are TRBV28 and TRBJ2-5; 11 bases are shared with TRBD2. The germline gives CDR1 MDHEN, CDR2 SYDVKM. The trim removed 5 bases at V and 5 bases at J, leaving 7 bases unmatched. The CDR3 length is 15 residues.

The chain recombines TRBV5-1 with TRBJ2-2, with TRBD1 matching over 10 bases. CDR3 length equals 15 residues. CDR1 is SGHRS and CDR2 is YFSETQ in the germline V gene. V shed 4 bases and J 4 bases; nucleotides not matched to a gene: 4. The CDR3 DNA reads TGCGCCAGCAGCATAGGACAGGGGGGCACCGGGGAGCTGTTTTTT. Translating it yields CASSIGQGGTGELFF.

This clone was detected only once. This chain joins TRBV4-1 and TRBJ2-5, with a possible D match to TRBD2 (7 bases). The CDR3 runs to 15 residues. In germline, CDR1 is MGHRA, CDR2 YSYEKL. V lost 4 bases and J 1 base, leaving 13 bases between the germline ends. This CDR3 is CASSRGGQAQETQYF. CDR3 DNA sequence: TGCGCCAGCAGCCGGGGGGGGCAGGCCCAAGAGACCCAGTACTTC.

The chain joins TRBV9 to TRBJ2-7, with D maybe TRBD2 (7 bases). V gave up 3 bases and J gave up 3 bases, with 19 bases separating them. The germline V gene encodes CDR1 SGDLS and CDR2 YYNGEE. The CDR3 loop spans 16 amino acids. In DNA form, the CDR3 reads TGTGCCAGCAGCGAGGGGGGGGAGGCCCTTTTCTACGAGCAGTACTTC. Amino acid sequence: CASSEGGEALFYEQYF.

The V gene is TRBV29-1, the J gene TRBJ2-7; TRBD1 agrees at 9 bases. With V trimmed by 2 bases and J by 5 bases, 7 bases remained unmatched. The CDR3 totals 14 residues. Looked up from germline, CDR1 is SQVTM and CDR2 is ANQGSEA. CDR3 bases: TGCAGCGTTGAATTGGACAGGGGCCGTAACGAGCAGTACTTC. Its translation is CSVELDRGRNEQYF.

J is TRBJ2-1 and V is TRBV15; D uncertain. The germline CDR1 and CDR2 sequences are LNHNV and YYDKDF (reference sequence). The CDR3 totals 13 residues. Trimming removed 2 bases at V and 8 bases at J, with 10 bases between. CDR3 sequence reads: CATSRPPGDEQFF. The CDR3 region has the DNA TGTGCCACCAGCAGACCCCCGGGTGATGAGCAGTTCTTC. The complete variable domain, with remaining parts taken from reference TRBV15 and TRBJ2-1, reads DAMVIQNPRYQVTQFGKPVTLSCSQTLNHNVMYWYQQKSSQAPKLLFHYYDKDFNNEADTPDNFQSRRPNTSFCFLDIRSPGLGDTAMYLCATSRPPGDEQFFGPGTRLTVL.

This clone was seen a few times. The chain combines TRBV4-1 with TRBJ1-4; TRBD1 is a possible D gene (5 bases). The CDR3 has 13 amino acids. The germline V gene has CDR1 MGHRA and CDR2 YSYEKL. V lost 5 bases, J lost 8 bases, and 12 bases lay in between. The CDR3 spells CASSDRSGEKLFF. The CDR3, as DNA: TGCGCCAGCAGCGACAGATCAGGGGAAAAACTGTTTTTT.

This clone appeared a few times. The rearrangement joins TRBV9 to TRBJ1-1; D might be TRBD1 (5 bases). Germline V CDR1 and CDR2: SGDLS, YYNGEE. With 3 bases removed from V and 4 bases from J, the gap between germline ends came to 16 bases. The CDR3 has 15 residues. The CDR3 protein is CASSAAGETVTEAFF. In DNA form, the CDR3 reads TGTGCCAGCAGCGCCGCGGGGGAGACAGTCACTGAAGCTTTCTTT.